This T cell receptor (beta chain) was identified during a study of shared clonotypes between healthy human individuals. The germline gives CDR1 SEHNR, CDR2 FQNEAQ (reference sequence). Unmatched junction bases numbered 6, after V lost 5 bases and J lost 8 bases. The CDR3 spans 15 residues. Only in-frame clones appear in the TCRdb table, and some are missing; sequencing was by immunoSEQ multiplex PCR. Of 550,000 to 850,000 clones listed, around 72% are singletons. Sequences were obtained from memory CD4+ T cells sorted from blood. Subset: CD45RA-negative fraction. This chain connects TRBV7-9 to TRBJ1-4; 12 nucleotides align to TRBD1. The receptor comes from a woman aged 30 to 39 in good health. The CDR3 DNA reads TGTGCCAGCAGCCATTCCGGGACAGGGGGCGAAAAACTGTTTTTT. This translates into CASSHSGTGGEKLFF. The full variable domain, completed using reference TRBV7-9 and TRBJ1-4, is DTGVSQNPRHKITKRGQNVTFRCDPISEHNRLYWYRQTLGQGPEFLTYFQNEAQLEKSRLLSDRFSAERPKGSFSTLEIQRTEQGDSAMYLCASSHSGTGGEKLFFGSGTQLSVL.